This T cell receptor beta chain derives from a study of glioma-infiltrating T cells. Study-level points and caveats: Very few CDR3 sequences were shared between tissue and blood. Tissue-blood divergence was below expectation in non-neoplastic patients, above in gliomas.

Notes on this clonotype: Antigen specificity is unknown.

The iRepertoire nested amplicon-rescue multiplex PCR amplified TCR alpha and beta CDR3s from RNA. For one-step reverse transcription and amplification, about 85-400 ng of tissue mRNA or PBMC total RNA was used. TCRdb recomputed calls from the multiplex PCR reads with MiXCR, one row per CDR3 protein. The sample includes some 16,000 distinct CDR3 sequences, over 45% of them seen just once. Material: glioma tissue, nonneoplastic brain tissue, or PBMCs (not recorded which). This TCR came from a human donor with low-grade glioma or glioblastoma, undergoing nonglioma brain surgery, or in good health (not recorded which).

CDR3 amino acids: CSASTGGNTEAFF. The CDR3 DNA reads TGCAGTGCTAGTACAGGGGGAAACACTGAAGCTTTCTTT. The chain links TRBV20-1 to TRBJ1-1; 8 positions agree with TRBD1. J was trimmed by 2 bases and V by 3 bases; bases with no gene match: 2. CDR3 size: 13 residues. Germline CDR1 is DFQATT and CDR2 is SNEGSKA (reference sequence).